This record looks at one T cell receptor (beta chain) sequence and its context. Its specificity is not known. The data originate from a study of a mutant IDH1 vaccine in newly diagnosed glioma. Study-wide context: Standard pretreatment was either radiotherapy, temozolomide, or, for most, radiochemotherapy with temozolomide.

Trimming cost V 1 base and J 3 bases; bases outside gene matches: 11. This CDR3 is built from 17 residues. Germline values: CDR1 SGHTA, CDR2 FQGNSA. Time point of the sample: week 23, last vaccination. With topical imiquimod, each dose of the vaccine consisted of 300 ug of mutant IDH1 20-mer peptide. The assay was immunoSEQ multiplex PCR, and TCRdb's table has in-frame clones only and misses some. The table records about 38,000 clones, roughly 76% of them present only once. The receptor comes from a man aged 40-50 years with glioma. Sequencing used PBMCs, obtained from a glioma patient whose treatment included an IDH1 peptide vaccine. The V and J genes are TRBV7-2 and TRBJ2-7, with 8 bases that match TRBD2. The CDR3 DNA is TGTGCCAGCAGCTTAGTAATGAGCGGGAGATATATCTACGAGCAGTACTTC. Protein sequence: CASSLVMSGRYIYEQYF.